The subject of this entry is one T cell receptor (beta chain). This entry comes from a study of blood T cell repertoires in COVID-19. Here immunoSEQ multiplex PCR was the method, and the copy in TCRdb shows in-frame clones only, minus some. The profile covers about 7,600 clones, with roughly 87% appearing a single time and under 11% taken by the ten largest. This receptor was identified in a man between 65 and 85 years old with active COVID-19. The sample comprised peripheral blood.

In nucleotides, the CDR3 is TGTGCCAGCACCCCCGGGAACACTGAAGCTTTCTTT. This sequence encodes CASTPGNTEAFF. The chain combines TRBV6-6 with TRBJ1-1; D is unclear. The CDR3 covers 12 residues. Trimming stripped 7 bases from V and 1 base from J, with 7 bases between. CDR1 is MNHNY, CDR2 SVGAGI, per germline (reference sequence).